The 13 T cell receptor beta chains below all came from one sample that was sequenced in a study of cytomegalovirus exposure and HLA in healthy donors. The PCR ran on 60 Vbeta and 13 Jbeta primers. TCRdb's table, derived via immunoSEQ multiplex PCR, lists solely in-frame clones and lacks some. The profile shows around 130,000 clones, approximately 85% of them singletons. The sequenced sample was PBMCs. The receptors derive from a male donor in good health and CMV-seropositive.

The chain joins TRBV2 to TRBJ2-5; D remains ambiguous. V was cut by 3 bases and J by 2 bases, with 16 bases left in between. The germline V gene encodes CDR1 SNHLY and CDR2 FYNNEI. The CDR3 totals 16 residues. This chain's CDR3 is CASSDRRSEDQETQYF. The CDR3, as DNA: TGTGCCAGCAGTGATAGGCGGTCCGAGGATCAAGAGACCCAGTACTTC.

The rearrangement joins TRBV28 to TRBJ2-5, with TRBD2 matching over 12 bases. The V gene end was trimmed by 5 bases and the J gene end by 5 bases; junction bases not matched to a gene: 9. Germline values: CDR1 MDHEN, CDR2 SYDVKM. CDR3 length: 16 amino acids. CDR3 sequence (DNA): TGTGCCAGCAGTCCCCTAGCTAGCGGGAGGGAGGAGACCCAGTACTTC. This codes for CASSPLASGREETQYF.

J is TRBJ2-1 and V is TRBV6-5, with D tentatively TRBD2 (5 bases). Germline V gene data show CDR1 as MNHEY and CDR2 as SVGAGI. V was pared by 8 bases and J by 5 bases, with 13 bases between. The CDR3 sequence is 13 residues long. The chain's CDR3 is CASWTAPDNEQFF. The DNA of the CDR3 is TGTGCCAGCTGGACTGCGCCTGACAATGAGCAGTTCTTC.

Written as DNA, the CDR3 is TGCGCCAGCAGCCAAGATCTCGCGGGAGGACACCTCCCCTCCTACGAGCAGTACTTC. Protein product: CASSQDLAGGHLPSYEQYF. The gene calls are TRBV4-3 and TRBJ2-7, with 8 bases identical to TRBD2. V dropped 0 bases and J dropped 0; count of bases not matched to a gene: 13. Germline CDR1 reads LGHNA; CDR2 reads YSLEER. The CDR3 spans 19 residues.

The chain links TRBV5-6 to TRBJ2-7, with D hard to call. Germline V gives CDR1 SGHDT, CDR2 YYEEEE. V lost 4 bases, J lost 5 bases, and 7 bases lay in between. The CDR3 extends over 11 amino acids. CDR3 region: CASSITDEQYF. CDR3 in DNA: TGTGCCAGCAGCATCACTGACGAGCAGTACTTC.

DNA for the CDR3: TGTGCCAGCAGCTTGAGGGACAGGCTCTCTGGAAACACCATATATTTT. It codes for CASSLRDRLSGNTIYF. This rearrangement joins TRBV28 to TRBJ1-3; 8 bases fit TRBD1. This CDR3 is built from 16 residues. Germline CDR1 MDHEN, CDR2 SYDVKM. V trimming: 6 bases; J trimming: 0 bases; junction bases outside the gene matches: 7.

The chain carries TRBV5-6 and TRBJ1-2; tentative D call: TRBD1 (5 bases). The CDR3 runs 16 residues. CDR1 and CDR2 from the germline V gene are SGHDT and YYEEEE. V was shortened by 0 bases and J by 1 base, with 13 bases between the two germline ends. CDR3 protein: CASSLGPPGHNYGYTF. CDR3 DNA sequence: TGTGCCAGCAGCTTGGGTCCTCCAGGGCATAACTATGGCTACACCTTC. The whole variable domain, remainder taken from reference TRBV5-6 and TRBJ1-2, is DAGVTQSPTHLIKTRGQQVTLRCSPKSGHDTVSWYQQALGQGPQFIFQYYEEEERQRGNFPDRFSGHQFPNYSSELNVNALLLGDSALYLCASSLGPPGHNYGYTFGSGTRLTVV.

About this clone itself: Germline is not matched at one junction end, which may reflect a read error. The rearrangement joins TRBV9 to TRBJ2-6; D remains ambiguous. This CDR3 region has 14 residues. Germline V lookup: CDR1 SGDLS, CDR2 YYNGEE. Here the CDR3 DNA reads TGTGCCAGCAGTGCCCTCGCTGGCGCCAACGTCCTGACTTTC. It encodes CASSALAGANVLTF.

V and J are TRBV4-2 and TRBJ2-3, with 9 bases lining up with TRBD1. Per germline, CDR1 LGHNA and CDR2 YNFKEQ. This CDR3 spans 22 amino acids. The V and J ends lost 3 bases and 0 bases, in that order; junction bases with no gene match: 22. CDR3 sequence (DNA): TGTGCCAGCAGCCACGGACAGGGGACCTTGCGGGCCACCTCTCATAGCACAGATACGCAGTATTTT. Translation gives CASSHGQGTLRATSHSTDTQYF.

The J gene is TRBJ1-2, the V gene TRBV4-2; TRBD1 is a possible D gene (5 bases). V shed 0 bases and J shed 6 bases, with 20 bases lying between them. The germline gives CDR1 LGHNA, CDR2 YNFKEQ. This CDR3 has 17 amino acids. The DNA of the CDR3 is TGTGCCAGCAGCCAAGATAGGGGATCTCCCAGGGCGGATGGCTACACCTTC. Protein: CASSQDRGSPRADGYTF.

V gene TRBV13 combines with J gene TRBJ2-5; 7 bases map to TRBD2. J was trimmed by 12 bases and V by 4 bases; bases with no gene match: 8. CDR1 and CDR2 from the germline V gene are PRHDT and FYEKMQ (reference sequence). This CDR3 has 12 residues. CDR3 sequence: CASSSLAGVKYF. DNA for the CDR3: TGTGCCAGCAGCTCCCTGGCGGGAGTGAAGTACTTC.

The CDR3 DNA reads as TGTGCCAGCAGCTTAGTAGACTCTGGAAACACCATATATTTT. Translating it yields CASSLVDSGNTIYF. This rearrangement joins TRBV5-5 to TRBJ1-3; D not certain. The CDR3 loop spans 14 amino acids. The germline V and J ends were trimmed by 2 bases and 0 bases, with 6 bases remaining between them. Germline V gene data show CDR1 as SGHKS and CDR2 as YYEKEE (reference sequence).

This clone appeared a single time. The chain joins TRBV9 to TRBJ2-2, with D perhaps matching TRBD1 (6 bases). Germline-derived CDR1 and CDR2 are SGDLS and YYNGEE. V was cut by 3 bases and J by 3 bases, with 21 bases left in between. There are 18 residues in the CDR3. CDR3 loop: CASSASLYRVGDTGELFF. In nucleotides, the CDR3 is TGTGCCAGCAGCGCATCACTATACAGGGTGGGGGACACCGGGGAGCTGTTTTTT. Based on the CDR3 plus reference TRBV9 and TRBJ2-2, the full variable domain is DSGVTQTPKHLITATGQRVTLRCSPRSGDLSVYWYQQSLDQGLQFLIQYYNGEERAKGNILERFSAQQFPDLHSELNLSSLELGDSALYFCASSASLYRVGDTGELFFGEGSRLTVL.